The 10 T cell receptor beta chains reported below all come from one sample, sequenced in a study of blood T cell repertoires in COVID-19. Assay used: immunoSEQ multiplex PCR; TCRdb lists only in-frame clones, some missing. Found here are approximately 62,000 clones, more than 80% of them singletons; the top ten hold more than 13%. Specimen: peripheral blood. The receptor set was obtained from a man older than 75 with acute or convalescent COVID-19.

The chain links TRBV6-5 to TRBJ1-4; D is unresolved. Germline V gene data show CDR1 as MNHEY and CDR2 as SVGAGI. Trimming shortened V by 7 bases and J by 7 bases, and 19 bases separated the two germline ends. The CDR3 is made up of 15 amino acids. CDR3 in DNA: TGTGCCAGCACCCTACGTTGGGGAGGGAGTGAAAAACTGTTTTTT. It yields the protein CASTLRWGGSEKLFF.

J is TRBJ1-3 and V is TRBV7-6, with TRBD1 as a possible D gene (5 bases). CDR3 length equals 16 residues. CDR1 is SGHVS and CDR2 is FNYEAQ in the germline V gene. Trimming took 4 bases from V and 7 from J, leaving 20 bases between them. CDR3 nucleotides: TGTGCCAGCAGCTCGGGACTACCAGGCTCGGGGAACACCATATATTTT. Residues: CASSSGLPGSGNTIYF.

The chain combines TRBV2 with TRBJ1-3; D is unclear. The ends were cut back, 7 bases at V and 3 bases at J, with 13 bases in the middle. Germline CDR1 and CDR2: SNHLY and FYNNEI. The CDR3 covers 14 residues. CDR3 nucleotides: TGTGCCAGCATACGGGAGAACGTTGGAAACACCATATATTTT. Its translation is CASIRENVGNTIYF.

The V and J genes are TRBV5-1 and TRBJ1-1; 12 bases line up with TRBD1. Trimming took 4 bases from V and 1 from J; bases not matched to a gene: 5. This CDR3 is built from 16 residues. Germline V gene sequence: CDR1 SGHRS, CDR2 YFSETQ. The CDR3 bases are TGCGCCAGCAGCCCTGGGGACAGGGGGCGGAACACTGAAGCTTTCTTT. It codes for CASSPGDRGRNTEAFF.

V gene TRBV7-2 combines with J gene TRBJ2-1; 11 bases are shared with TRBD2. The J segment lost 7 bases and the V segment lost 5 bases, leaving 10 bases of the junction unmatched. The CDR3 has 16 amino acids. The germline V gene encodes CDR1 SGHTA and CDR2 FQGNSA. The CDR3 DNA is TGTGCCAGCAGCAGAGGGGCTAGCGGGGGGCAGAATGAGCAGTTCTTC. It translates to CASSRGASGGQNEQFF.

The chain is built from TRBV5-5 and TRBJ1-2, with 7 bases identical to TRBD1. Per the germline V gene, CDR1 is SGHKS and CDR2 is YYEKEE (reference sequence). V was pared by 2 bases and J by 8 bases, with 3 bases of the junction left unmatched. This CDR3 contains 12 residues. The DNA of the CDR3 is TGTGCCAGCAGCTTCAACAGGGGCGGCTACACCTTC. Protein product: CASSFNRGGYTF.

As DNA, the CDR3 is TGCGCCAGCAGCCAGGAAGCTAGCGGGGGGCACTCCTACGAGCAGTACTTC. This sequence encodes CASSQEASGGHSYEQYF. The rearrangement uses TRBV4-1 and TRBJ2-7, with 11 bases identical to TRBD2. With V trimmed by 3 bases and J by 0 bases, 7 bases remained unmatched. The germline CDR1 and CDR2 sequences are MGHRA and YSYEKL. This CDR3 comprises 17 residues.

The chain uses TRBV10-3 and TRBJ1-5; no reliable D call. The germline gives CDR1 ENHRY, CDR2 SYGVKD. Trimming cost V 3 bases and J 5 bases, with 11 bases left between them. This CDR3 region has 14 residues. DNA of the CDR3: TGTGCCATCAGTGATGCTGGGGAGGATCAGCCCCAGCATTTT. It specifies CAISDAGEDQPQHF.

V gene TRBV18 combines with J gene TRBJ1-6; possible D gene TRBD1, 5 bases. This CDR3 spans 15 amino acids. From germline, CDR1 is KGHSH and CDR2 LQKENI. V lost 3 bases to trimming and J lost 6 bases, with 12 bases between them. The CDR3 spells CASSPGGTGNSPLHF. The CDR3 coding sequence is TGTGCCAGCTCACCGGGAGGGACGGGTAATTCACCCCTCCACTTT. The complete variable domain, with remaining parts taken from reference TRBV18 and TRBJ1-6, reads NAGVMQNPRHLVRRRGQEARLRCSPMKGHSHVYWYRQLPEEGLKFMVYLQKENIIDESGMPKERFSAEFPKEGPSILRIQQVVRGDSAAYFCASSPGGTGNSPLHFGNGTRLTVT.

This chain uses TRBV2 with TRBJ1-2; D remains unclear. The germline gives CDR1 SNHLY, CDR2 FYNNEI. Trimming pared 6 bases from V and 8 bases from J, leaving 19 bases between. The CDR3 is 14 residues long. CDR3 coding DNA: TGTGCCAGCAGGGGTCCTGTGACAAGGTGGGGCTACACCTTC. Translating it yields CASRGPVTRWGYTF.